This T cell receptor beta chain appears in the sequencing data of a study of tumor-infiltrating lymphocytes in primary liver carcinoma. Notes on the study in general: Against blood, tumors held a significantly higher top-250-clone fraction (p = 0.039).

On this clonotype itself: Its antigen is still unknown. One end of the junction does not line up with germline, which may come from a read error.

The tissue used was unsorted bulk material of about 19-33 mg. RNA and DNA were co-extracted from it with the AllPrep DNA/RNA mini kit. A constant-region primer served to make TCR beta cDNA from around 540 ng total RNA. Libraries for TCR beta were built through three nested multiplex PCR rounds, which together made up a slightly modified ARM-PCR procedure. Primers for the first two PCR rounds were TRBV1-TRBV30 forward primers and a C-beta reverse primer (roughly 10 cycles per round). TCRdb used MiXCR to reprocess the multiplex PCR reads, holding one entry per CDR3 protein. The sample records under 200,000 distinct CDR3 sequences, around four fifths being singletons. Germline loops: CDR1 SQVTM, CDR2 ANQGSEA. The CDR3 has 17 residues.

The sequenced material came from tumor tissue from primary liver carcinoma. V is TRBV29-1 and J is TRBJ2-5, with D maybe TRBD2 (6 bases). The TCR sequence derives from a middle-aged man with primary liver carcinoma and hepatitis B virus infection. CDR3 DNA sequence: TGCAGCGTTGTACTAGCCGGAGGCCGCTTCAGCCAAGAGATCCAGTACTTC. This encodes CSVVLAGGRFSQEIQYF.